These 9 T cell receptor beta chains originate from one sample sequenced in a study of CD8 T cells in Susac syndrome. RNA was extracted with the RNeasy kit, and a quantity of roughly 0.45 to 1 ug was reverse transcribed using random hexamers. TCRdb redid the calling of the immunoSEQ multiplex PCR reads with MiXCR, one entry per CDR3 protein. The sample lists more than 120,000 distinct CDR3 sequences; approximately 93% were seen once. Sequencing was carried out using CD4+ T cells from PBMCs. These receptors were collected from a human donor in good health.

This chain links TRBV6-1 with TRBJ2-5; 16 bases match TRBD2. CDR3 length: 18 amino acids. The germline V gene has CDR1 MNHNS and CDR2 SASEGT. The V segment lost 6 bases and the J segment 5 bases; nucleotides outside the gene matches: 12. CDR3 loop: CASSSPGTSGRARETQYF. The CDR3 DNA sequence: TGTGCCAGCAGCTCACCCGGGACTAGCGGGAGGGCTCGGGAGACCCAGTACTTC.

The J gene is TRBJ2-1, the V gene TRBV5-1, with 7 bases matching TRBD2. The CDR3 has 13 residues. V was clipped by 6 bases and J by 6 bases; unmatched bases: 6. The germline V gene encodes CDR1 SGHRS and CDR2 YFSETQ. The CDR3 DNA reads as TGCGCCAGCACCCCCCGCGGGGGCAATGAGCAGTTCTTC. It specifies CASTPRGGNEQFF. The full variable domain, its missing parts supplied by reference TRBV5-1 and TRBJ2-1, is KAGVTQTPRYLIKTRGQQVTLSCSPISGHRSVSWYQQTPGQGLQFLFEYFSETQRNKGNFPGRFSGRQFSNSRSEMNVSTLELGDSALYLCASTPRGGNEQFFGPGTRLTVL.

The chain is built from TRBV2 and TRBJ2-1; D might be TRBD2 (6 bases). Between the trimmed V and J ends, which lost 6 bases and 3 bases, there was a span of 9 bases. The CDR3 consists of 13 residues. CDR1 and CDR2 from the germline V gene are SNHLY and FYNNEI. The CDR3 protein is CASRLGGYNEQFF. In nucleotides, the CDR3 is TGTGCCAGCAGGCTCGGGGGCTACAATGAGCAGTTCTTC.

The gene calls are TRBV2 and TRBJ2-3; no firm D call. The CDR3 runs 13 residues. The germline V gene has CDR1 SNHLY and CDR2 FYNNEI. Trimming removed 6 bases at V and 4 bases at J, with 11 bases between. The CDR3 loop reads CASSDRSADTQYF. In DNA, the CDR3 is TGTGCCAGCAGCGATCGGTCCGCAGATACGCAGTATTTT. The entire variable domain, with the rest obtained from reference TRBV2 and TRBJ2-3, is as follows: EPEVTQTPSHQVTQMGQEVILRCVPISNHLYFYWYRQILGQKVEFLVSFYNNEISEKSEIFDDQFSVERPDGSNFTLKIRSTKLEDSAMYFCASSDRSADTQYFGPGTRLTVL.

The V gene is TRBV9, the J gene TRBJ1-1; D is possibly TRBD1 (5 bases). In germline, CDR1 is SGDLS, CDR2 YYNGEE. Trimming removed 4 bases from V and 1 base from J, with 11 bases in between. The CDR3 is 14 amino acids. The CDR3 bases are TGTGCCAGCAGCATCAGGACAACGAACACTGAAGCTTTCTTT. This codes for CASSIRTTNTEAFF.

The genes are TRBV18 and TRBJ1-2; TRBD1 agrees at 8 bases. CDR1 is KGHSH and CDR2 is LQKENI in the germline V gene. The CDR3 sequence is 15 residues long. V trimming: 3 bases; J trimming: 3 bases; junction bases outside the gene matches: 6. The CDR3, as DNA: TGTGCCAGCTCACCCCAGGGGGCAGTGGACTATGGCTACACCTTC. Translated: CASSPQGAVDYGYTF.

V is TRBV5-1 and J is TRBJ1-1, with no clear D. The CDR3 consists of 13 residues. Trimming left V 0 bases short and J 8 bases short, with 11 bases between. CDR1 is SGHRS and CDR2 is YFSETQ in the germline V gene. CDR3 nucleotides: TGCGCCAGCAGCTTGGTTGCCGCGGGGGAAGCTTTCTTT. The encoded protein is CASSLVAAGEAFF.

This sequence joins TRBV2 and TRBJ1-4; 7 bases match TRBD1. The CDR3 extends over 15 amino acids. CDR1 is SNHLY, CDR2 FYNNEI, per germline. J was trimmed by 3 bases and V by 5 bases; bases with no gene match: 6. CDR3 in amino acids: CASSTTGAPNEKLFF. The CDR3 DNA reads TGTGCCAGCAGTACTACAGGGGCCCCTAATGAAAAACTGTTTTTT. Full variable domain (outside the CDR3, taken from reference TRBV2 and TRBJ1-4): EPEVTQTPSHQVTQMGQEVILRCVPISNHLYFYWYRQILGQKVEFLVSFYNNEISEKSEIFDDQFSVERPDGSNFTLKIRSTKLEDSAMYFCASSTTGAPNEKLFFGSGTQLSVL.

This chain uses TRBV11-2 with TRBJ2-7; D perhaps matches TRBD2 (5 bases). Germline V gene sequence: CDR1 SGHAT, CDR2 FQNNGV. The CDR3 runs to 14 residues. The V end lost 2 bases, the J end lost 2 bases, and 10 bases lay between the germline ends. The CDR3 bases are TGTGCCAGCAGCTTAAGTCCGGGAACCTACGAGCAGTACTTC. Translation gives CASSLSPGTYEQYF.